This T cell receptor (beta chain) was sequenced for a study of T cells in localized non-small cell lung cancer. Study-wide results and limits: Researchers found a median around 50 of the top 100 tumor clones in adjacent lung.

With respect to this clone: The antigen remains undetermined.

The data were produced by immunoSEQ multiplex PCR, yet TCRdb's version contains in-frame clones alone and is incomplete. The repertoire consists of 25,000 to 35,000 clones, with 85% to 90% occurring once and the leading ten covering just under 3%. V lost 0 bases to trimming and J lost 4 bases; unmatched junction nucleotides: 2. This CDR3 is 14 amino acids long. Germline values: CDR1 KGHSH, CDR2 LQKENI. This specimen was peripheral blood, taken before any cancer treatment. The TCR sequence derives from a female donor over 55 with stage I lung adenocarcinoma. This chain links TRBV18 with TRBJ1-2, with 7 bases matching TRBD1. The CDR3 nucleotides are TGTGCCAGCTCACCACCGACAGGGCCCTATGGCTACACCTTC. Its protein is CASSPPTGPYGYTF.